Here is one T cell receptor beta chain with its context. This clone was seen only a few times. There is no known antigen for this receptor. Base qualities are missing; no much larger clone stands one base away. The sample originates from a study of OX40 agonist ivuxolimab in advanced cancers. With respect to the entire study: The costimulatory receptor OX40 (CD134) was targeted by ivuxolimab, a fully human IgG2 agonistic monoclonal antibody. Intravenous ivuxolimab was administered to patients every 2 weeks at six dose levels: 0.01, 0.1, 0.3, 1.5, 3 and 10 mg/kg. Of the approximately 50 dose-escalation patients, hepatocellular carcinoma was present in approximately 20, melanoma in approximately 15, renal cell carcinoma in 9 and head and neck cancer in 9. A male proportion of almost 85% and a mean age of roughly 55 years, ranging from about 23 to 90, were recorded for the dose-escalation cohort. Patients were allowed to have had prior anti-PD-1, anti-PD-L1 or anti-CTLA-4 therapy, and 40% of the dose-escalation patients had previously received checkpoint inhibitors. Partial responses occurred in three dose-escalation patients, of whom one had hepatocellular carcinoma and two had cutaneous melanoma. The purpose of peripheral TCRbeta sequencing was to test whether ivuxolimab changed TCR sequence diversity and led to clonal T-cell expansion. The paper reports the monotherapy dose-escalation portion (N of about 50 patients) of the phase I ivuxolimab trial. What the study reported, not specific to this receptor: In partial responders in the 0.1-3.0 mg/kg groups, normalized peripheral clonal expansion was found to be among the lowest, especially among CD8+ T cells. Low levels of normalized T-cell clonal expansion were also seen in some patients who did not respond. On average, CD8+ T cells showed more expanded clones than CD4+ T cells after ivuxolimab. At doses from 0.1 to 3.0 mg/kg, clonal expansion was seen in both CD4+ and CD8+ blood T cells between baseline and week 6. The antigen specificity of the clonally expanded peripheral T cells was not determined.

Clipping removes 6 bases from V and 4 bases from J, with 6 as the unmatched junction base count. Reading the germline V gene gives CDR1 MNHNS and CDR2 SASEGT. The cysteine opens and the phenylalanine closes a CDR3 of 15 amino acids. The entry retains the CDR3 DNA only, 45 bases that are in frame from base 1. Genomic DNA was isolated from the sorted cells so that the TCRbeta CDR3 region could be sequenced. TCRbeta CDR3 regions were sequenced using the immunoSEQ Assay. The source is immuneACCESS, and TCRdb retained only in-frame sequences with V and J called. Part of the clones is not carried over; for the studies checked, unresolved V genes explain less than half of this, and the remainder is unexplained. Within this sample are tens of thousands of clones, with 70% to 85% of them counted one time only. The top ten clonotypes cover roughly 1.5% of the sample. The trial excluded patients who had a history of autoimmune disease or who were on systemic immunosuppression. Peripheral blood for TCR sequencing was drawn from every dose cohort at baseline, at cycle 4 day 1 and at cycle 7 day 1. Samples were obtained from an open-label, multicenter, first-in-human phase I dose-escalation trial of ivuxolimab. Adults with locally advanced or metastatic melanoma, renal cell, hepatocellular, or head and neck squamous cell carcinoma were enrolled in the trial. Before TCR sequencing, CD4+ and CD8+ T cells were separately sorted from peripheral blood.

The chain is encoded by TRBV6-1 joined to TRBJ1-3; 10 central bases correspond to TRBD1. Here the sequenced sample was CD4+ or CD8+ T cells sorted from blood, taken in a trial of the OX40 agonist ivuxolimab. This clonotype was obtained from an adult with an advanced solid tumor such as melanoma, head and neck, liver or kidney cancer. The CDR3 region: CASSGTGVGGNTIYF. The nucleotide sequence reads TGTGCCAGCAGCGGGACAGGGGTAGGGGGAAACACCATATATTTT.